This TCR beta chain came from a study of T cell repertoires in cytomegalovirus infection. Points from the study as a whole: Totalled public TCR beta family frequency picked out people who carried CMV plus the relevant HLA.

Comment on this clonotype: Its antigen remains unidentified.

TCRdb fed the reads into MiXCR, producing one record per CDR3 protein. In the table there are 640,000 or so distinct CDR3 sequences, 30% to 40% of which are singletons. This CDR3 has 14 amino acids. The V end was cut by 2 bases, the J end by 6 bases, with 13 bases between. Germline V gene sequence: CDR1 MDHEN, CDR2 SYDVKM. Sample: cultured PBMCs, taken from culture after CMV antigen stimulation. V usage is TRBV28 and J usage is TRBJ2-5; D might be TRBD2 (6 bases). The sequence was collected from a human donor in good health (CMV status not recorded). Some clones in this sample may be carry-over from other donors' samples. The CDR3 loop reads CASSLGGSFKTQYF. As DNA, the CDR3 is TGTGCCAGCAGTTTAGGAGGGAGTTTTAAGACCCAGTACTTC. Full variable domain (rest looked up from reference TRBV28 and TRBJ2-5): DVKVTQSSRYLVKRTGEKVFLECVQDMDHENMFWYRQDPGLGLRLIYFSYDVKMKEKGDIPEGYSVSREKKERFSLILESASTNQTSMYLCASSLGGSFKTQYFGPGTRLLVL.